Below are 8 T cell receptor beta chains sequenced from a single sample in a study of OX40 agonist ivuxolimab in advanced cancers. Profiling relied on immunoSEQ multiplex PCR, and the TCRdb table lists in-frame clones only, not all of them. Of under 150,000 clones listed, about 92% are singletons. The sequences come from CD4+ or CD8+ T cells sorted from blood, collected in a trial of the OX40 agonist ivuxolimab. These receptors were taken from an adult with an advanced solid tumor such as melanoma, head and neck, liver or kidney cancer.

This rearrangement joins TRBV7-2 to TRBJ1-2, with D possibly TRBD1 on 6 matching bases. Germline CDR1 is SGHTA and CDR2 is FQGNSA. Trimming took off 1 base at V and 4 bases at J, with 10 bases between the two ends. CDR3 length: 14 residues. The CDR3 region is CASSLGQDLYGYTF. The CDR3 bases are TGTGCCAGCAGCTTAGGACAGGACCTCTATGGCTACACCTTC.

The gene calls are TRBV9 and TRBJ2-3; 10 nucleotides line up with TRBD1. V dropped 2 bases and J dropped 2; count of bases not matched to a gene: 5. There are 16 residues in the CDR3. Germline V gene data show CDR1 as SGDLS and CDR2 as YYNGEE. CDR3 amino acids: CASSVMGQGYTDTQYF. The CDR3, as DNA: TGTGCCAGCAGCGTGATGGGACAGGGGTACACAGATACGCAGTATTTT. Using reference TRBV9 and TRBJ2-3 for the parts outside the CDR3, the full variable domain is DSGVTQTPKHLITATGQRVTLRCSPRSGDLSVYWYQQSLDQGLQFLIQYYNGEERAKGNILERFSAQQFPDLHSELNLSSLELGDSALYFCASSVMGQGYTDTQYFGPGTRLTVL.

This chain joins TRBV19 and TRBJ1-1; 9 nucleotides line up with TRBD1. With 1 base clipped from V and 2 bases from J, the junction kept 2 bases outside the gene matches. Per the germline V gene, CDR1 is LNHDA and CDR2 is SQIVND (reference sequence). The CDR3 has 15 residues. The CDR3 is CASSIVGQGNTEAFF. CDR3 nucleotides: TGTGCCAGTAGTATAGTGGGACAGGGTAACACTGAAGCTTTCTTT.

This clone occurred once. This sequence joins TRBV11-2 and TRBJ2-1; 10 nucleotides agree with TRBD2. V lost 1 base and J lost 6; bases outside the gene matches: 6. Germline-derived CDR1 and CDR2 are SGHAT and FQNNGV. There are 16 residues in the CDR3. This chain's CDR3 is CASSLALAGALNEQFF. DNA for the CDR3: TGTGCCAGCAGCTTAGCTCTAGCGGGAGCCCTCAATGAGCAGTTCTTC.

V gene TRBV11-3 combines with J gene TRBJ2-7; no definite D call. The V gene's germline CDR1 is SGHNT and CDR2 YENEEA. V shed 0 bases and J shed 3 bases, with 12 bases lying between them. CDR3 length: 15 residues. The CDR3 reads CASSLEAIGSYEQYF. CDR3 DNA sequence: TGTGCCAGCAGCTTAGAGGCTATAGGCAGCTACGAGCAGTACTTC.

The chain is built from TRBV28 and TRBJ2-1; tentatively, D is TRBD2 (5 bases). The CDR3 has 14 residues. Trimming took off 2 bases at V and 9 bases at J, with 14 bases between the two ends. Germline V gene sequence: CDR1 MDHEN, CDR2 SYDVKM. The CDR3 DNA is TGTGCCAGCAGTTTAACCGGGATCGTCGGTGAGCAGTTCTTC. Translated: CASSLTGIVGEQFF.

The rearrangement joins TRBV5-1 to TRBJ2-5; perhaps TRBD2 as D (5 bases). The CDR3 is 17 residues long. Germline V gene sequence: CDR1 SGHRS, CDR2 YFSETQ. V lost 0 bases and J lost 5, with 20 bases in between. The DNA for the CDR3 is TGCGCCAGCAGCTTGGGGACTGCCCCATCCACTGTCGAGACCCAGTACTTC. Residues: CASSLGTAPSTVETQYF.

The rearrangement joins TRBV4-2 to TRBJ2-7, with 8 bases aligning to TRBD1. Germline CDR1 and CDR2: LGHNA and YNFKEQ. The V segment lost 0 bases and the J segment 5 bases; nucleotides outside the gene matches: 3. This CDR3 spans 14 amino acids. This CDR3 is CASSQDTGGDEQYF. Here the CDR3 DNA reads TGTGCCAGCAGCCAAGATACAGGGGGAGACGAGCAGTACTTC.